This TCR beta chain was identified during a study of shared clonotypes between healthy human individuals. In the study overall: For every donor, three CD4 naive, three CD4 memory, two CD8 naive and one CD8 memory plates were used.

Germline V lookup: CDR1 DFQATT, CDR2 SNEGSKA (reference sequence). The CDR3 runs to 11 residues. CD4+ cell separation produced CD45RA+ naive and CD45RA-negative memory subsets. The genomic DNA of each subset was split evenly across several immunoSEQ plates. TCRdb's copy holds only in-frame clones and misses some; the assay was immunoSEQ multiplex PCR. This table has a few million clones, 93% appearing once. Sequenced sample: naive CD4+ T cells from PBMCs. Subset meaning: CD45RA+ positively selected. The chain employs TRBV20-1 and TRBJ2-1; perhaps TRBD2 as D (6 bases). The sequence derives from a man aged 18 to 29 in good health. Some clones in this sample may be carry-over from other donors' samples. CDR3 loop: CSRDFYNEQFF. The CDR3 DNA sequence: TGCAGCCGGGACTTCTACAATGAGCAGTTCTTC.